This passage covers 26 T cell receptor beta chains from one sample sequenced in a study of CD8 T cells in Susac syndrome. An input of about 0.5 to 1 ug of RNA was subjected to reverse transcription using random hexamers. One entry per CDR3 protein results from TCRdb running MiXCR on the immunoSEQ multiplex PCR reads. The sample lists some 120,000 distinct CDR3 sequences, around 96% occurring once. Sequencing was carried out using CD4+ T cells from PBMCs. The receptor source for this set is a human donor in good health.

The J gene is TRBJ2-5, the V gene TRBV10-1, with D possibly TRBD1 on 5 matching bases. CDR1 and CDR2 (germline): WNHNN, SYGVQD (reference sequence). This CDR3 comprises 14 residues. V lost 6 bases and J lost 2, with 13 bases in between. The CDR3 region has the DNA TGCGCCAGCAGCGAGGCAGGGCGACAAGAGACCCAGTACTTC. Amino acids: CASSEAGRQETQYF.

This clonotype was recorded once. The CDR3 sequence: CASRGQLRSYGYTF. CDR3 DNA sequence: TGTGCCAGTAGAGGACAGCTACGTAGCTATGGCTACACCTTC. The V gene is TRBV6-2 or TRBV6-3, the J gene TRBJ1-2; D perhaps matches TRBD1 (6 bases). Germline CDR1 MNHEY, CDR2 SVGEGT. Trimming took 9 bases from V and 4 from J, leaving 18 bases between them. The CDR3 consists of 14 residues.

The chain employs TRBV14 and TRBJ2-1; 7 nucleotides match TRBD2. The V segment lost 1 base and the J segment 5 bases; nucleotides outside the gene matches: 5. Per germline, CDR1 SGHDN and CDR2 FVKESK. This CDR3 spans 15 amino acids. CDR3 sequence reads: CASSQGASGDNEQFF. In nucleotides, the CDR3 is TGTGCCAGCAGCCAAGGGGCTAGCGGAGACAATGAGCAGTTCTTC. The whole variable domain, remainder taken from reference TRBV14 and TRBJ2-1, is EAGVTQFPSHSVIEKGQTVTLRCDPISGHDNLYWYRRVMGKEIKFLLHFVKESKQDESGMPNNRFLAERTGGTYSTLKVQPAELEDSGVYFCASSQGASGDNEQFFGPGTRLTVL.

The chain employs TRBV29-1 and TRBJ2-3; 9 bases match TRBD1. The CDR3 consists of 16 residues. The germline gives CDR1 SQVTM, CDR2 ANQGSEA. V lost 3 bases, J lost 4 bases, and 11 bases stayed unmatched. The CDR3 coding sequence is TGCAGCGTTGAGGGACAGGGCATAAGCCGTCCAGATACGCAGTATTTT. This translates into CSVEGQGISRPDTQYF.

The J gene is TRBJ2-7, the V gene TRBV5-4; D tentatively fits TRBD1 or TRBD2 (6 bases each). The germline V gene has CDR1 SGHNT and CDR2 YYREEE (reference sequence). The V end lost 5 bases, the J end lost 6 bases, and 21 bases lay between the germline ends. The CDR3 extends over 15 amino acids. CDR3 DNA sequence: TGTGCCAGCAGGGAAGGGGGTCAGGGAGGCCGCGAGCAGTACTTC. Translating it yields CASREGGQGGREQYF.

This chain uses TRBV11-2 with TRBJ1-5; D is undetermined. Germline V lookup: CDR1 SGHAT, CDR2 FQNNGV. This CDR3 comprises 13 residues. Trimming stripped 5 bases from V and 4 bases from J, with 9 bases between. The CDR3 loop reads CASSLQRNQPQHF. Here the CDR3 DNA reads TGTGCCAGCAGCCTACAGCGAAATCAGCCCCAGCATTTT.

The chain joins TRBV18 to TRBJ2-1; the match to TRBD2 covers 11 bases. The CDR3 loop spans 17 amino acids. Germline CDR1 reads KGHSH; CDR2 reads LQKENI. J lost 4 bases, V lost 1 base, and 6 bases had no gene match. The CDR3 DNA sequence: TGTGCCAGCTCACCACTGGTGACTAGCGGGACTTACAATGAGCAGTTCTTC. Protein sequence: CASSPLVTSGTYNEQFF. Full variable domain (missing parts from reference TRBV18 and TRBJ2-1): NAGVMQNPRHLVRRRGQEARLRCSPMKGHSHVYWYRQLPEEGLKFMVYLQKENIIDESGMPKERFSAEFPKEGPSILRIQQVVRGDSAAYFCASSPLVTSGTYNEQFFGPGTRLTVL.

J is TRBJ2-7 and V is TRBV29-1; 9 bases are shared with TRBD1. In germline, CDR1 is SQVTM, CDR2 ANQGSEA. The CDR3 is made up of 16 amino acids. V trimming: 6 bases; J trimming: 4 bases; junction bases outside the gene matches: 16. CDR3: CSVPRGPRDRAYEQYF. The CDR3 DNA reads TGCAGCGTACCCAGGGGGCCACGGGACAGGGCTTACGAGCAGTACTTC.

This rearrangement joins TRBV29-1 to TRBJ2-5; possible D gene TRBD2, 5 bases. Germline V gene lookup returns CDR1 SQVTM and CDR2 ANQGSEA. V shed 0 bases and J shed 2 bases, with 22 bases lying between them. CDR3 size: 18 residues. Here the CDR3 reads CSVEDFVGTAAYQETQYF. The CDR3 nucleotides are TGCAGCGTTGAAGATTTTGTGGGTACAGCGGCTTATCAAGAGACCCAGTACTTC.

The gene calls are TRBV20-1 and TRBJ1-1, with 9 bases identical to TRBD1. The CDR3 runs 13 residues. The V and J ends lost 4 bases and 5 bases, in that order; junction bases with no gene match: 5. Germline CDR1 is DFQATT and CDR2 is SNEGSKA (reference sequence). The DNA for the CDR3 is TGCAGTGCTACCGGAGGACAGGGGACTGAAGCTTTCTTT. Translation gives CSATGGQGTEAFF.

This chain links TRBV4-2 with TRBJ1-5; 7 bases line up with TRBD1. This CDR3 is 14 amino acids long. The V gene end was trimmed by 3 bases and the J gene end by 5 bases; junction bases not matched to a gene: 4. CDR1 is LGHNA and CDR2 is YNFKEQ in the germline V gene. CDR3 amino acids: CASSQTGSDQPQHF. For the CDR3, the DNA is TGTGCCAGCAGCCAGACAGGGTCTGATCAGCCCCAGCATTTT.

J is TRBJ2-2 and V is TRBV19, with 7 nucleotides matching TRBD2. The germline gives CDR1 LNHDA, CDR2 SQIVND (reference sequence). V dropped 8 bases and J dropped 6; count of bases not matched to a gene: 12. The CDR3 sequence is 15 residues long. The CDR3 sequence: CASHPGGGPSGELFF. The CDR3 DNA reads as TGTGCCAGTCATCCGGGGGGAGGGCCCTCCGGGGAGCTGTTTTTT.

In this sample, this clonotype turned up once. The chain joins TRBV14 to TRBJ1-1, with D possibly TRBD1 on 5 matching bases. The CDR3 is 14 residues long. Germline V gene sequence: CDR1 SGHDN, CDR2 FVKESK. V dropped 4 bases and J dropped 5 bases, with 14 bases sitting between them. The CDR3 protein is CASSLAAGVTEAFF. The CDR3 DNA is TGTGCCAGCAGCCTAGCAGCGGGGGTGACTGAAGCTTTCTTT.

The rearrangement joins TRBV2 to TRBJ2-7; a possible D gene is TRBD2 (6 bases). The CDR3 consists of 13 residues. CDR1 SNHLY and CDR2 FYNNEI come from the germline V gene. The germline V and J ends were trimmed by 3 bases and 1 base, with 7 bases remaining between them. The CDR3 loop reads CASSDGTSYEQYF. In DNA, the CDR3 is TGTGCCAGCAGTGATGGGACTTCCTACGAGCAGTACTTC.

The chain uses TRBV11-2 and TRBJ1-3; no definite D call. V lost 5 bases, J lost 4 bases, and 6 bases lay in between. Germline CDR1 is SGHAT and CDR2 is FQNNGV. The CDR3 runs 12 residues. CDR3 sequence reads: CASSTRGNTIYF. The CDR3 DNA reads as TGTGCCAGCAGCACCCGGGGAAACACCATATATTTT.

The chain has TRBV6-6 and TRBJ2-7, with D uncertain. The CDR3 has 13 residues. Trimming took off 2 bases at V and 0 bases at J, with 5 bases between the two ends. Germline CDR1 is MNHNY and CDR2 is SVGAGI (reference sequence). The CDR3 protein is CASSYASSYEQYF. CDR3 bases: TGTGCCAGCAGTTACGCCAGCTCCTACGAGCAGTACTTC.

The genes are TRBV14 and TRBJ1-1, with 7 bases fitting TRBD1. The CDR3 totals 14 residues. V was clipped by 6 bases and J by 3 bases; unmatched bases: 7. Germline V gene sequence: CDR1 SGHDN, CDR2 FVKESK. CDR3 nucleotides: TGTGCCAGCAGTCTAGGGGGGACAGACACTGAAGCTTTCTTT. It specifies CASSLGGTDTEAFF.

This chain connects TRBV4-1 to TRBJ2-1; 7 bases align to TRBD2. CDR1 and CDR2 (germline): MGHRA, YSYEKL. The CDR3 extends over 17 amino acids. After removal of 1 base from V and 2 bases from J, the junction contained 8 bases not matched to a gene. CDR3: CASSQGRSGIAYNEQFF. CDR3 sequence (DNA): TGCGCCAGCAGCCAAGGGAGAAGCGGGATAGCCTACAATGAGCAGTTCTTC.

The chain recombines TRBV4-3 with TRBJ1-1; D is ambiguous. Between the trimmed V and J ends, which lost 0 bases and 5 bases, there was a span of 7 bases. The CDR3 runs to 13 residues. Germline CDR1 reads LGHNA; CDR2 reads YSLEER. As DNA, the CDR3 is TGCGCCAGCAGCCAAGATTCTGGTACTGAAGCTTTCTTT. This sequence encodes CASSQDSGTEAFF.

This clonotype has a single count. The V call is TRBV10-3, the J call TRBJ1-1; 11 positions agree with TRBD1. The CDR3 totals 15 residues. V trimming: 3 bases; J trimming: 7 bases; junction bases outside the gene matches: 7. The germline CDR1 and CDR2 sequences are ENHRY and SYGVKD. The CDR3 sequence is CAISDSDRGRGEAFF. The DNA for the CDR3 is TGTGCCATCAGTGACTCGGACAGGGGGCGCGGTGAAGCTTTCTTT.

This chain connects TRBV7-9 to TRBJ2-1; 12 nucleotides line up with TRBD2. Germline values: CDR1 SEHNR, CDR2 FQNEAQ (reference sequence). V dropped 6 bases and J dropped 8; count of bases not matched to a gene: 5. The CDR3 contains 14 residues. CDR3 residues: CASSRLAGDDEQFF. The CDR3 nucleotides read TGTGCCAGCAGTAGACTAGCGGGAGACGATGAGCAGTTCTTC.

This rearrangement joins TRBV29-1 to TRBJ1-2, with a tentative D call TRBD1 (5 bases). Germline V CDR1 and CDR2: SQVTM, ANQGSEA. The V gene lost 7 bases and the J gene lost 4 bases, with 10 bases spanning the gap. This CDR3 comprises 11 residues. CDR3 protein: CSGLDSYGYTF. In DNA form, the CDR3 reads TGCAGCGGCCTTGACAGCTATGGCTACACCTTC.

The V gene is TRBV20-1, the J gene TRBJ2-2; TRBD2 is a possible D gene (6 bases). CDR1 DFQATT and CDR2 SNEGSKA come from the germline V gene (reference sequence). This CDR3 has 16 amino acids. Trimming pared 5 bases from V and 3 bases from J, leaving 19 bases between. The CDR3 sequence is CSAAGSGPSHTGELFF. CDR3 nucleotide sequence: TGCAGTGCTGCGGGTAGCGGACCTTCTCACACCGGGGAGCTGTTTTTT.

The CDR3, as DNA: TGCAGCGTGATGGAGAACACTGAAGCTTTCTTT. Encoded protein: CSVMENTEAFF. The J gene is TRBJ1-1, the V gene TRBV29-1; the D is unclear. V gave up 6 bases and J gave up 1 base, with 6 bases separating them. The CDR3 has 11 amino acids. Germline V gene data show CDR1 as SQVTM and CDR2 as ANQGSEA.

DNA of the CDR3: TGTGCCACCAGCAGAGATATTAGGGAGGGCTACGAGCAGTACTTC. Its protein is CATSRDIREGYEQYF. The chain recombines TRBV15 with TRBJ2-7; 7 bases fit TRBD2. V lost 0 bases to trimming and J lost 3 bases; unmatched junction nucleotides: 5. Per the germline V gene, CDR1 is LNHNV and CDR2 is YYDKDF (reference sequence). The CDR3 sequence is 15 residues long.

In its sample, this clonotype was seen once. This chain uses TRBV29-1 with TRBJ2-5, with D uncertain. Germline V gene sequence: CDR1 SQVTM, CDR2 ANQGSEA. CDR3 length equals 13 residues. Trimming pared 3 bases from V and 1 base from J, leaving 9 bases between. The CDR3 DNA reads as TGCAGCGTTGACGGGTGGGTCCAAGAGACCCAGTACTTC. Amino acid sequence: CSVDGWVQETQYF.